A selection of T cell receptor beta chains follows, all from one sample in a study of metastatic and nonmetastatic thyroid tumors. TCRdb re-called the PCR reads through MiXCR. The profile shows around 61,000 clones, under 30% of them singletons. Specimen: blood. The receptors shown here come from a female donor with papillary thyroid cancer or a benign thyroid nodule (not recorded which). Some clones in this sample may be carry-over from other donors' samples. Each CDR3 is given with its conserved first and last residue. The D gene is left open where the match is weak. Only some rows state a clone size, as once, few, many or a class for expanded clones.

J gene: TRBJ1-5
clone size: NA
V gene: TRBV6-6
D gene: TRBD1
CDR3 DNA: TGTGCCAGCAGTTACTCGGGACAGACTAATCAGCCCCAGCATTTT
CDR3 protein: CASSYSGQTNQPQHF

J gene: TRBJ1-2
clone size: NA
V gene: TRBV5-1
D gene: NA
CDR3 DNA: TGCGCCAGCAGCTTGGATAGGGCAGACTATGGCTACACCTTC
CDR3 protein: CASSLDRADYGYTF

J gene: TRBJ1-2
clone size: NA
V gene: TRBV9
D gene: NA
CDR3 DNA: TGTGCCAGCAGCGTAGAGGACCAAAACTATGGCTACACCTTC
CDR3 protein: CASSVEDQNYGYTF

J gene: TRBJ1-3
clone size: NA
V gene: TRBV18
D gene: NA
CDR3 DNA: TGTGCCAGCTCACCAGCAGGGTCTGGCTTCTCTGGAAACACCATATATTTT
CDR3 protein: CASSPAGSGFSGNTIYF

J gene: TRBJ1-1
clone size: NA
V gene: TRBV20-1
D gene: TRBD1
CDR3 DNA: TGCAGTGCCTACAGGGGTCCCAACACTGAAGCTTTCTTT
CDR3 protein: CSAYRGPNTEAFF

J gene: TRBJ1-3
clone size: NA
V gene: TRBV19
D gene: NA
CDR3 DNA: TGTGCCAGTAGTCCCGGACTGAGAAACACCATATATTTT
CDR3 protein: CASSPGLRNTIYF

J gene: TRBJ2-5
clone size: NA
V gene: TRBV3-1
D gene: NA
CDR3 DNA: TGTGCCAGCAGCCCTCGGGGTTCGGGGGAGACCCAGTACTTC
CDR3 protein: CASSPRGSGETQYF

J gene: TRBJ2-3
clone size: few
V gene: TRBV3-1
D gene: TRBD2
CDR3 DNA: TGTGCCAGCAGGACTAGCGGGGACACAGATACGCAGTATTTT
CDR3 protein: CASRTSGDTDTQYF

J gene: TRBJ2-3
clone size: NA
V gene: TRBV20-1
D gene: NA
CDR3 DNA: TGCAGTGCCCCGCTGAGCAGACCAGATACGCAGTATTTT
CDR3 protein: CSAPLSRPDTQYF

J gene: TRBJ2-7
clone size: few
V gene: TRBV27
D gene: NA
CDR3 DNA: TGTGCCAGCAGTTGGGGCAGGGGATCCTACGAGCAGTACTTC
CDR3 protein: CASSWGRGSYEQYF

J gene: TRBJ1-1
clone size: NA
V gene: TRBV7-9
D gene: TRBD1
CDR3 DNA: TGTGCCAGCAGCGAGGGACAGGGCCTGAACACTGAAGCTTTCTTT
CDR3 protein: CASSEGQGLNTEAFF

J gene: TRBJ2-5
clone size: NA
V gene: TRBV24-1
D gene: TRBD2
CDR3 DNA: TGTGCCACCAGTGATGATAGCGGGACCGGAGGAGAGACCCAGTACTTC
CDR3 protein: CATSDDSGTGGETQYF

J gene: TRBJ1-1
clone size: NA
V gene: TRBV11-3
D gene: NA
CDR3 DNA: TGTGCCAGCAGCTTCCCGACCGGGTCTAACACCGAAGCTTTCTTT
CDR3 protein: CASSFPTGSNTEAFF

J gene: TRBJ1-2
clone size: few
V gene: TRBV28
D gene: NA
CDR3 DNA: TGTGCCAGCAGTACCCCAACGGGGAGGGCGGATGGCTACACCTTC
CDR3 protein: CASSTPTGRADGYTF

J gene: TRBJ1-6
clone size: NA
V gene: TRBV30
D gene: NA
CDR3 DNA: TGTGCCTGGACCATTGGGTATAATTCACCCCTCCACTTT
CDR3 protein: CAWTIGYNSPLHF

J gene: TRBJ1-1
clone size: medium-sized
V gene: TRBV28
D gene: NA
CDR3 DNA: TGTGCCACCAAGACGACTGAAGCTTTCTTT
CDR3 protein: CATKTTEAFF

J gene: TRBJ2-3
clone size: few
V gene: TRBV15
D gene: NA
CDR3 DNA: TGTGCCACCAGCAGAGATCTGGTCTCCAACCATGGAGATACGCAGTATTTT
CDR3 protein: CATSRDLVSNHGDTQYF

J gene: TRBJ1-1
clone size: many
V gene: TRBV4-3
D gene: NA
CDR3 DNA: TGCGCCAGCAGCCAAGTTAGGGTTCGGGGAGCTTTCTTT
CDR3 protein: CASSQVRVRGAFF

J gene: TRBJ2-7
clone size: few
V gene: TRBV11-3
D gene: NA
CDR3 DNA: TGTGCCAGCAGTGACTATTACGAGCAGTACTTC
CDR3 protein: CASSDYYEQYF

J gene: TRBJ1-2
clone size: NA
V gene: TRBV6-1
D gene: NA
CDR3 DNA: TGTGCCAGCAGTGAACTAGGGGACTATGGCTACACCTTC
CDR3 protein: CASSELGDYGYTF

J gene: TRBJ2-7
clone size: NA
V gene: TRBV10-3
D gene: TRBD1
CDR3 DNA: TGTGCCATCAGGGAGACAGGGGCCTACGAGCAGTACTTC
CDR3 protein: CAIRETGAYEQYF

J gene: TRBJ2-3
clone size: many
V gene: TRBV30
D gene: TRBD1
CDR3 DNA: TGTGCCTGGAGTGTACAACTATCGGGGACAGGGACCACAGATACGCAGTATTTT
CDR3 protein: CAWSVQLSGTGTTDTQYF

J gene: TRBJ2-7
clone size: few
V gene: TRBV28
D gene: NA
CDR3 DNA: TGTGCCAGCAGCAGTCCAGGGAGCGACGAGCAGTACTTC
CDR3 protein: CASSSPGSDEQYF

J gene: TRBJ2-1
clone size: many
V gene: TRBV20-1
D gene: NA
CDR3 DNA: TGCAGTGCTAGCCCGGACACTCACAATGAGCAGTTCTTC
CDR3 protein: CSASPDTHNEQFF

J gene: TRBJ2-7
clone size: NA
V gene: TRBV30
D gene: NA
CDR3 DNA: TGTGCCTGGAGTTGGGGGTCCTACGAGCAGTACTTC
CDR3 protein: CAWSWGSYEQYF

J gene: TRBJ1-6
clone size: few
V gene: TRBV12-3/TRBV12-4
D gene: TRBD1
CDR3 DNA: TGTGCCAGCAGGGGACAGGGAAATTCACCCCTCCACTTT
CDR3 protein: CASRGQGNSPLHF

J gene: TRBJ2-7
clone size: NA
V gene: TRBV20-1
D gene: NA
CDR3 DNA: TGCAGTGCTCTGGGCCGGGACCAAATGGGGGAGCAGTACTTC
CDR3 protein: CSALGRDQMGEQYF

J gene: TRBJ2-1
clone size: few
V gene: TRBV15
D gene: TRBD2
CDR3 DNA: TGTGCCACCAGCATGGGGACTAGCGGGAGTCGGGAGCAGTTCTTC
CDR3 protein: CATSMGTSGSREQFF

J gene: TRBJ1-2
clone size: few
V gene: TRBV28
D gene: TRBD1
CDR3 DNA: TGTGCCAGCAGCGGGGGAACAGGGGGCTTGTATGGCTACACCTTC
CDR3 protein: CASSGGTGGLYGYTF

J gene: TRBJ2-7
clone size: many
V gene: TRBV20-1
D gene: TRBD2
CDR3 DNA: TGCAGTGGTAGGCGGGAGGGCCTCTACGAGCAGTACTTC
CDR3 protein: CSGRREGLYEQYF

J gene: TRBJ2-7
clone size: NA
V gene: TRBV7-8
D gene: NA
CDR3 DNA: TGTGCCAGCAGCTCATCGGGACTGGAGAGTTACGAGCAGTACTTC
CDR3 protein: CASSSSGLESYEQYF

J gene: TRBJ1-2
clone size: NA
V gene: TRBV18
D gene: TRBD1
CDR3 DNA: TGTGCCAGCTCACCTACAGGGGACGGCGGCTACACCTTC
CDR3 protein: CASSPTGDGGYTF

J gene: TRBJ2-7
clone size: many
V gene: TRBV7-2
D gene: NA
CDR3 DNA: TGTGCCAGCAGCCGACCAGGGTACGAGCAGTACTTC
CDR3 protein: CASSRPGYEQYF

J gene: TRBJ2-7
clone size: few
V gene: TRBV6-2/TRBV6-3
D gene: NA
CDR3 DNA: TGTGCCAGCAGTCGGGCAGGCACAGGGTCCTACGAGCAGTACTTC
CDR3 protein: CASSRAGTGSYEQYF

J gene: TRBJ2-3
clone size: NA
V gene: TRBV11-3
D gene: NA
CDR3 DNA: TGTGCCAGCAGCGGTCCCCATAGCACAGATACGCAGTATTTT
CDR3 protein: CASSGPHSTDTQYF

J gene: TRBJ1-3
clone size: many
V gene: TRBV6-1
D gene: NA
CDR3 DNA: TGCGCCGGGGCAGGGGGAAACACCATATATTTT
CDR3 protein: CAGAGGNTIYF

J gene: TRBJ2-2
clone size: NA
V gene: TRBV20-1
D gene: TRBD1
CDR3 DNA: TGCAGTGCTAGAGATCCTGACAGGGGGGATGCCGGGGAGCTGTTTTTT
CDR3 protein: CSARDPDRGDAGELFF

J gene: TRBJ2-1
clone size: NA
V gene: TRBV11-1
D gene: NA
CDR3 DNA: TGTGCCAGCAGCTCCGTACTAGCTCTGGGCAATGAGCAGTTCTTC
CDR3 protein: CASSSVLALGNEQFF

J gene: TRBJ1-2
clone size: medium-sized
V gene: TRBV24-1
D gene: TRBD1
CDR3 DNA: TGTGCCACCAGTGGCGGGGGACAGCTCCCGGGGGGCTACACCTTC
CDR3 protein: CATSGGGQLPGGYTF

J gene: TRBJ2-7
clone size: NA
V gene: TRBV19
D gene: TRBD1
CDR3 DNA: TGTGCCAGTAGTATCGGACAGGGACTCCCCTACGAGCAGTACTTC
CDR3 protein: CASSIGQGLPYEQYF

J gene: TRBJ1-5
clone size: few
V gene: TRBV19
D gene: TRBD1
CDR3 DNA: TGTGCCAGTAGGGACCGGGACAGGGGTCAGCCCCAGCATTTT
CDR3 protein: CASRDRDRGQPQHF

J gene: TRBJ2-7
clone size: NA
V gene: TRBV11-2
D gene: TRBD1
CDR3 DNA: TGTGCCAGCAGCTCATTATACAGGGGGTCCTACGAGCAGTACTTC
CDR3 protein: CASSSLYRGSYEQYF

J gene: TRBJ2-1
clone size: NA
V gene: TRBV11-1
D gene: TRBD2
CDR3 DNA: TGTGTCAGCAGCTTAGCGACTAGCCGGACCAATGAGCAGTTCTTC
CDR3 protein: CVSSLATSRTNEQFF

J gene: TRBJ1-2
clone size: NA
V gene: TRBV3-1
D gene: NA
CDR3 DNA: TGTGCCAGCTCACAGGACTATGGCTACACCTTC
CDR3 protein: CASSQDYGYTF

J gene: TRBJ2-7
clone size: NA
V gene: TRBV5-1
D gene: NA
CDR3 DNA: TGCGCCAGCATCCCTGGTGTCAGCGGAGAGTGGGAGCAGTACTTC
CDR3 protein: CASIPGVSGEWEQYF

J gene: TRBJ1-5
clone size: NA
V gene: TRBV4-1
D gene: TRBD1
CDR3 DNA: TGCGCCAGCAGAAGACAGGGGGCAGGTCAGCCCCAGCATTTT
CDR3 protein: CASRRQGAGQPQHF

J gene: TRBJ2-1
clone size: NA
V gene: TRBV24-1
D gene: TRBD2
CDR3 DNA: TGTGCCACCAGTGATTTGACGGCTAGCGGAAGTTACAATGAGCAGTTCTTC
CDR3 protein: CATSDLTASGSYNEQFF

J gene: TRBJ2-7
clone size: NA
V gene: TRBV7-6
D gene: TRBD2
CDR3 DNA: TGTGCCAGGAGAGGGGCTAGCGGGAGTGGCCTCAACGAGCAGTACTTC
CDR3 protein: CARRGASGSGLNEQYF

J gene: TRBJ2-7
clone size: once
V gene: TRBV11-3
D gene: TRBD2
CDR3 DNA: TGTGCCAGCAGCCCACTACTAGCGGGAGTCTCCTACGAGCAGTACTTC
CDR3 protein: CASSPLLAGVSYEQYF

J gene: TRBJ1-6
clone size: many
V gene: TRBV6-1
D gene: NA
CDR3 DNA: TGTGCCAGCAGTGAGGCGGACAGCAGATATAATTCACCCCTCCACTTT
CDR3 protein: CASSEADSRYNSPLHF

J gene: TRBJ2-7
clone size: few
V gene: TRBV30
D gene: NA
CDR3 DNA: TGTGCCTGCTTCCTCCCACCGCTTGAGCAGTACTTC
CDR3 protein: CACFLPPLEQYF

J gene: TRBJ2-1
clone size: medium-sized
V gene: TRBV27
D gene: NA
CDR3 DNA: TGTGCCAGCAGTTCGGGACTTTACAATGAGCAGTTCTTC
CDR3 protein: CASSSGLYNEQFF

J gene: TRBJ2-1
clone size: NA
V gene: TRBV6-9
D gene: NA
CDR3 DNA: TGTGCCAGCAGTTGGCCTGATGGCAATGAGCAGTTCTTC
CDR3 protein: CASSWPDGNEQFF

J gene: TRBJ2-7
clone size: medium-sized
V gene: TRBV25-1
D gene: NA
CDR3 DNA: TGTGCCACCTCCCGGGACTTCCCTCGTGAAGAGCAGTACTTC
CDR3 protein: CATSRDFPREEQYF

J gene: TRBJ1-4
clone size: few
V gene: TRBV28
D gene: NA
CDR3 DNA: TGTGCCAGCCGCCCGTGGAGATTAAAGGAAAAACTGTTTTTT
CDR3 protein: CASRPWRLKEKLFF

J gene: TRBJ1-1
clone size: many
V gene: TRBV11-3
D gene: NA
CDR3 DNA: TGTGCCAGCAGCTTGGTACAGTACACTGAAGCTTTCTTT
CDR3 protein: CASSLVQYTEAFF

J gene: TRBJ2-3
clone size: medium-sized
V gene: TRBV19
D gene: NA
CDR3 DNA: TGTGCCAGTAGTCCCGGACGGAATCAAACGCAGTATTTT
CDR3 protein: CASSPGRNQTQYF